One sample yielded the 31 T cell receptor beta chains listed below, sequenced in a study of T cells in localized non-small cell lung cancer. The method was immunoSEQ multiplex PCR; TCRdb's version includes in-frame clones alone and lacks a portion of them. The sample contains 70,000 to 100,000 clones, more than 75% of which appear only once. Specimen: PBMCs, collected before any cancer treatment. The source is a woman aged 35 to 69 with stage II squamous cell lung carcinoma.

The rearrangement uses TRBV5-4 and TRBJ2-7; 13 positions agree with TRBD2. Germline trimming cut 4 bases from V and 2 bases from J; bases unmatched to any gene: 3. This CDR3 spans 15 amino acids. Germline CDR1 is SGHNT and CDR2 is YYREEE (reference sequence). The CDR3 DNA sequence: TGTGCCAGCAGCCCTGGACTAGCGGGAGCCTACGAGCAGTACTTC. Translating gives CASSPGLAGAYEQYF.

V gene TRBV28 combines with J gene TRBJ2-7; 11 bases match TRBD2. Losses at the gene ends were 6 bases for V and 4 bases for J; bases not matched to a gene: 5. Per the germline V gene, CDR1 is MDHEN and CDR2 is SYDVKM. The CDR3 has 14 residues. CDR3 residues: CASRRLAGMYEQYF. The DNA of the CDR3 is TGTGCCAGCAGACGACTAGCGGGAATGTACGAGCAGTACTTC. The full variable domain, its missing parts supplied by reference TRBV28 and TRBJ2-7, is DVKVTQSSRYLVKRTGEKVFLECVQDMDHENMFWYRQDPGLGLRLIYFSYDVKMKEKGDIPEGYSVSREKKERFSLILESASTNQTSMYLCASRRLAGMYEQYFGPGTRLTVT.

The chain employs TRBV11-2 and TRBJ2-5; tentatively, D is TRBD2 (5 bases). Germline CDR1 reads SGHAT; CDR2 reads FQNNGV. This CDR3 region has 11 residues. The V end was cut by 4 bases, the J end by 5 bases, with 5 bases between. CDR3 amino acids: CASSSGETQYF. CDR3 nucleotides: TGTGCCAGCAGCTCGGGGGAGACCCAGTACTTC.

Details on this clone: One end of the junction does not line up with germline, which may come from a read error. Other DNA sequences in the sample encode the same CDR3. In DNA, the CDR3 is TGCGCCAGCAGACGGGGACAGGGGAGCCTAAGAGCTTTCTTT. As protein: CASRRGQGSLRAFF. This chain connects TRBV6-5 to TRBJ1-1; 10 bases line up with TRBD1. Germline V gene sequence: CDR1 MNHEY, CDR2 SVGAGI. The CDR3 covers 14 residues.

The chain uses TRBV7-9 and TRBJ1-2; no clear D gene. Trimming left V 5 bases short and J 8 bases short, with 18 bases between. The CDR3 spans 14 residues. CDR1 is SEHNR, CDR2 FQNEAQ, per germline (reference sequence). CDR3 sequence reads: CASSRDSGLWGYTF. CDR3 in DNA: TGTGCCAGCAGCCGGGATTCCGGGCTTTGGGGCTACACCTTC.

This clone was detected once. The chain combines TRBV7-6 with TRBJ2-1; D gene unclear. CDR1 and CDR2 (germline): SGHVS, FNYEAQ. The CDR3 extends over 16 amino acids. Trimming shortened V by 0 bases and J by 7 bases, and 16 bases separated the two germline ends. This chain's CDR3 is CASSLAPNGVRNEQFF. The CDR3 nucleotides read TGTGCCAGCAGCTTAGCACCCAATGGAGTGAGAAATGAGCAGTTCTTC.

The gene calls are TRBV15 and TRBJ2-2; D is unclear. The germline V and J ends were trimmed by 0 bases and 7 bases, with 18 bases remaining between them. The CDR3 extends over 17 amino acids. Germline V gene lookup returns CDR1 LNHNV and CDR2 YYDKDF (reference sequence). CDR3 nucleotide sequence: TGTGCCACCAGCAGAGACCTGGTGGGATCCAACGGCGGGGAGCTGTTTTTT. It specifies CATSRDLVGSNGGELFF.

The rearrangement uses TRBV7-2 and TRBJ1-2; D not resolved. V lost 2 bases and J 6 bases, leaving 7 bases between the germline ends. CDR3 size: 12 residues. Germline CDR1 reads SGHTA; CDR2 reads FQGNSA. The CDR3 sequence: CASSLRVHGYTF. The CDR3 DNA reads as TGTGCCAGCAGCTTAAGGGTCCATGGCTACACCTTC. Full variable domain (missing parts from reference TRBV7-2 and TRBJ1-2): GAGVSQSPSNKVTEKGKDVELRCDPISGHTALYWYRQSLGQGLEFLIYFQGNSAPDKSGLPSDRFSAERTGGSVSTLTIQRTQQEDSAVYLCASSLRVHGYTFGSGTRLTVV.

V and J are TRBV2 and TRBJ2-1; D might be TRBD1 or TRBD2, each matching 5 bases. The germline V and J ends were trimmed by 7 bases and 8 bases, with 9 bases remaining between them. Germline CDR1 and CDR2: SNHLY and FYNNEI. The CDR3 sequence is 11 residues long. The CDR3 reads CASNLGDEQFF. CDR3 in DNA: TGTGCCAGCAACTTGGGGGATGAGCAGTTCTTC.

The chain couples TRBV15 to TRBJ2-7; unclear D gene. The CDR3 is made up of 14 amino acids. Germline V CDR1 and CDR2: LNHNV, YYDKDF (reference sequence). Trimming took 1 base from V and 3 from J, leaving 10 bases between them. The CDR3 sequence: CATSRAGLNYEQYF. For the CDR3, the DNA is TGTGCCACCAGCAGAGCCGGGTTGAACTACGAGCAGTACTTC.

V usage is TRBV19 and J usage is TRBJ2-4; no reliable D call. The CDR3 length is 10 residues. The germline V gene has CDR1 LNHDA and CDR2 SQIVND (reference sequence). CDR3 loop: CGVSKNIQYF. The CDR3 DNA is TGTGGGGTCTCCAAAAACATTCAGTACTTC. Full variable domain (missing parts from reference TRBV19 and TRBJ2-4): DGGITQSPKYLFRKEGQNVTLSCEQNLNHDAMYWYRQDPGQGLRLIYYSQIVNDFQKGDIAEGYSVSREKKESFPLTVTSAQKNPTAFYLCGVSKNIQYFGAGTRLSVL.

This clone was seen a handful of times. This chain's CDR3 is CASSFMGSSYEQYF. CDR3 coding DNA: TGTGCCAGCAGTTTTATGGGGAGCTCCTACGAGCAGTACTTC. The chain joins TRBV28 to TRBJ2-7; TRBD2 is a possible D gene (5 bases). Germline CDR1 reads MDHEN; CDR2 reads SYDVKM. V was trimmed by 3 bases and J by 0 bases, leaving 9 bases between them. The CDR3 runs 14 residues. The full variable domain, its missing parts supplied by reference TRBV28 and TRBJ2-7, is DVKVTQSSRYLVKRTGEKVFLECVQDMDHENMFWYRQDPGLGLRLIYFSYDVKMKEKGDIPEGYSVSREKKERFSLILESASTNQTSMYLCASSFMGSSYEQYFGPGTRLTVT.

This chain uses TRBV29-1 with TRBJ1-1; D remains ambiguous. Per germline, CDR1 SQVTM and CDR2 ANQGSEA. V was trimmed by 3 bases and J by 5 bases, leaving 10 bases between them. CDR3 length: 12 residues. CDR3 residues: CSVENRVTEAFF. The CDR3 DNA is TGCAGCGTTGAGAATCGTGTTACTGAAGCTTTCTTT.

In this sample, this clone turned up once. This sequence joins TRBV4-2 and TRBJ2-6; D is possibly TRBD1 (5 bases). This CDR3 has 16 amino acids. V shed 4 bases and J shed 0 bases, with 10 bases lying between them. Germline values: CDR1 LGHNA, CDR2 YNFKEQ. Here the CDR3 reads CASSRGPNSGANVLTF. As DNA, the CDR3 is TGTGCCAGCAGCCGGGGCCCTAACTCTGGGGCCAACGTCCTGACTTTC.

The rearrangement uses TRBV10-3 and TRBJ1-2; no definite D call. CDR3 size: 13 residues. Germline V CDR1 and CDR2: ENHRY, SYGVKD. The V gene lost 0 bases and the J gene lost 5 bases, with 7 bases spanning the gap. CDR3 sequence reads: CAISESRQYGYTF. CDR3 sequence (DNA): TGTGCCATCAGTGAGTCAAGGCAGTATGGCTACACCTTC.

The CDR3 loop reads CASSITSGQPQHF. The CDR3 coding sequence is TGTGCCAGCTCAATCACCTCCGGGCAGCCCCAGCATTTT. The chain links TRBV18 to TRBJ1-5, with D unresolved. V gave up 5 bases and J gave up 7 bases, with 12 bases separating them. In germline, CDR1 is KGHSH, CDR2 LQKENI. This CDR3 is built from 13 residues.

The sample holds a few counts of this clone. V and J are TRBV30 and TRBJ1-1, with D tentatively TRBD1 (5 bases). V lost 7 bases to trimming and J lost 4 bases, with 13 bases between them. The germline CDR1 and CDR2 sequences are GTSNPN and SVGIG (reference sequence). The CDR3 spans 12 residues. The CDR3 DNA sequence: TGTGCCTCCACTAGCGGGACCACTGAAGCTTTCTTT. Translation gives CASTSGTTEAFF.

J is TRBJ2-3 and V is TRBV5-1; perhaps TRBD2 as D (6 bases). The germline gives CDR1 SGHRS, CDR2 YFSETQ. The CDR3 is 15 residues long. Between the trimmed V and J ends, which lost 6 bases and 0 bases, there was a span of 14 bases. The CDR3 spells CASTRDSTSTDTQYF. The CDR3 DNA reads as TGCGCCAGCACCCGGGACTCAACTAGCACAGATACGCAGTATTTT.

The V gene is TRBV29-1, the J gene TRBJ2-7; maybe TRBD1 (7 bases). The CDR3 totals 12 residues. Per germline, CDR1 SQVTM and CDR2 ANQGSEA. V lost 5 bases, J lost 5 bases, and 13 bases lay in between. CDR3 in DNA: TGCAGCGTTTCAGGGGGAGGCGACGAGCAGTACTTC. This gives the protein CSVSGGGDEQYF.

The rearrangement links TRBV6-5 to TRBJ2-1; D ambiguous. Germline V gene lookup returns CDR1 MNHEY and CDR2 SVGAGI. V was trimmed by 6 bases and J by 9 bases, leaving 6 bases between them. The CDR3 loop spans 10 amino acids. The CDR3 reads CASSLGEQFF. CDR3 bases: TGTGCCAGCAGCTTAGGTGAGCAGTTCTTC.

This chain links TRBV11-1 with TRBJ1-1; 9 bases are a match to TRBD1. V gave up 3 bases and J gave up 4 bases; unmatched junction bases: 3. The CDR3 is 14 residues long. Germline V lookup: CDR1 SGHAT, CDR2 FQDESV (reference sequence). The CDR3 loop reads CASSFRQGGTEAFF. The CDR3 DNA reads as TGTGCCAGCAGCTTCAGACAGGGGGGCACTGAAGCTTTCTTT.

The chain couples TRBV4-1 to TRBJ1-1; D unclear. Deletions cut 4 bases from V and 1 base from J, with 16 bases between. Per germline, CDR1 MGHRA and CDR2 YSYEKL. CDR3 length equals 16 residues. The DNA for the CDR3 is TGCGCCAGCAGCCCCCGGCAAGGGTTGGGGAACACTGAAGCTTTCTTT. This sequence encodes CASSPRQGLGNTEAFF.

The V gene is TRBV5-1, the J gene TRBJ2-6; TRBD1 matches at 11 bases. V was clipped by 4 bases and J by 9 bases; unmatched bases: 15. Per germline, CDR1 SGHRS and CDR2 YFSETQ. The CDR3 sequence is 18 residues long. For the CDR3, the DNA is TGCGCCAGCAGCCCTACCAACCTCGGACAGGGGGCGGGCAACGTCCTGACTTTC. It specifies CASSPTNLGQGAGNVLTF.

This chain uses TRBV6-4 with TRBJ1-5; D not certain. The CDR3 length is 15 residues. Trimming took 5 bases from V and 1 from J, leaving 12 bases between them. Germline CDR1 is MRHNA and CDR2 is SNTAGT. The DNA of the CDR3 is TGTGCCAGCAGTCAAAGCGGAGGGAGCAATCAGCCCCAGCATTTT. Its translation is CASSQSGGSNQPQHF.

The J gene is TRBJ1-1, the V gene TRBV5-1; D remains unclear. Germline assignment: CDR1 SGHRS and CDR2 YFSETQ. CDR3 length: 11 amino acids. Trimming shortened V by 5 bases and J by 1 base, and 3 bases separated the two germline ends. The DNA for the CDR3 is TGCGCCAGCAGTACGAACACTGAAGCTTTCTTT. Encoded protein: CASSTNTEAFF.

This clone turned up a few times. The J gene is TRBJ2-1, the V gene TRBV19, with 8 bases matching TRBD2. The CDR3 loop spans 15 amino acids. CDR1 LNHDA and CDR2 SQIVND come from the germline V gene (reference sequence). Trimming took 6 bases from V and 2 from J; bases not matched to a gene: 6. The CDR3 spells CASRGAGAAYNEQFF. In DNA form, the CDR3 reads TGTGCCAGTAGGGGAGCGGGAGCGGCCTACAATGAGCAGTTCTTC.

The chain recombines TRBV19 with TRBJ2-1; D might be TRBD2 (7 bases). Germline V lookup: CDR1 LNHDA, CDR2 SQIVND (reference sequence). This CDR3 contains 17 residues. V lost 1 base to trimming and J lost 5 bases, with 18 bases between them. The CDR3 sequence: CASSIGDGGLDNNEQFF. In DNA, the CDR3 is TGTGCCAGTAGTATAGGGGACGGGGGGCTTGACAACAATGAGCAGTTCTTC. The full variable domain, rest sourced from reference TRBV19 and TRBJ2-1, is DGGITQSPKYLFRKEGQNVTLSCEQNLNHDAMYWYRQDPGQGLRLIYYSQIVNDFQKGDIAEGYSVSREKKESFPLTVTSAQKNPTAFYLCASSIGDGGLDNNEQFFGPGTRLTVL.

This clone was recorded once. This chain joins TRBV29-1 and TRBJ1-4; D is unclear. V was clipped by 6 bases and J by 11 bases, with 19 bases between them. Germline V lookup: CDR1 SQVTM, CDR2 ANQGSEA. The length of the CDR3 is 13 residues. CDR3 amino acids: CSVQDLRGRKLFF. As DNA, the CDR3 is TGCAGCGTCCAGGACTTGAGAGGCAGGAAACTGTTTTTT.

This chain connects TRBV5-4 to TRBJ2-1; 8 positions match TRBD2. The CDR3 has 15 amino acids. Per germline, CDR1 SGHNT and CDR2 YYREEE (reference sequence). Losses at the gene ends were 2 bases for V and 8 bases for J; bases not matched to a gene: 9. Here the CDR3 reads CASSLQGLAYYEQFF. The CDR3 coding sequence is TGTGCCAGCAGCTTACAAGGACTAGCTTACTATGAGCAGTTCTTC.

Worth noting for this clone: Its ends do not fully match the called genes, so a read error is possible. CDR3 residues: CASSLGEGRVF. CDR3 nucleotide sequence: TGTGCCAGCAGCTTGGGGGAGGGCCGGGTCTTC. This sequence joins TRBV5-4 and TRBJ2-1, with 7 bases identical to TRBD2. The CDR3 length is 11 residues. The germline CDR1 and CDR2 sequences are SGHNT and YYREEE (reference sequence).

In this sample, this clone turned up once. The chain couples TRBV19 to TRBJ1-5; no clear D. V lost 0 bases and J 0 bases, leaving 9 bases between the germline ends. Germline values: CDR1 LNHDA, CDR2 SQIVND (reference sequence). The CDR3 runs to 16 residues. CDR3 bases: TGTGCCAGTAGTATAGAGTGGGCCCGTAGCAATCAGCCCCAGCATTTT. This codes for CASSIEWARSNQPQHF.